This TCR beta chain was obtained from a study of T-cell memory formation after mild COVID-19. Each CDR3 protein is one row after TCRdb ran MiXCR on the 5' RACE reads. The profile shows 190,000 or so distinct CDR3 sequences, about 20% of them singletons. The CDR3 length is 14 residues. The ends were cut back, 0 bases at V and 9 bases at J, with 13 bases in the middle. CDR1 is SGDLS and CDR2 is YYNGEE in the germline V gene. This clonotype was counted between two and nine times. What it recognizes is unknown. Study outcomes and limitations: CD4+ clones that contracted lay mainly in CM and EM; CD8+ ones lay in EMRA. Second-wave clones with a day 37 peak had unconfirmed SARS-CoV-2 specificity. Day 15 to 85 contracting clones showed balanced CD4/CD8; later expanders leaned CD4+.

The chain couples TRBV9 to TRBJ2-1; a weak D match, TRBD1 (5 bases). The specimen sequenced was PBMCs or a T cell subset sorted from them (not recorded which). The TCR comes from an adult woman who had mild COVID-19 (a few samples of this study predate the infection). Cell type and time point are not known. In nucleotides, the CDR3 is TGTGCCAGCAGCGTAGTTGACAGTGTCACTGAGCAGTTCTTC. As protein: CASSVVDSVTEQFF.